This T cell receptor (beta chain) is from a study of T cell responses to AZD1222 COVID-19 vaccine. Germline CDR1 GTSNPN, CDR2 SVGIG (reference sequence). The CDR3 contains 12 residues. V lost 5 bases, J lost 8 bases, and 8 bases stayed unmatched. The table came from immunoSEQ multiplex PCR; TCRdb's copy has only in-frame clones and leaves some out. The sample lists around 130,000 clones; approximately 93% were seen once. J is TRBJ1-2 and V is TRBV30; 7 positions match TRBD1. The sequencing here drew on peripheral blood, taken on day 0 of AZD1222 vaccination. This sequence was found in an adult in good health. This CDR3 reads CAWAGTALGYTF. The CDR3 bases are TGTGCCTGGGCCGGGACAGCTTTGGGCTACACCTTC.